Shown below are 4 T cell receptor beta chains from a single sample sequenced in a study of blood T cells in healthy people across ages. A sample-barcoded 5' primer and a J-beta primer mix were used in a second PCR of about 7 to 12 cycles. TCRdb ran MiXCR on the 5' RACE reads and lists one entry per CDR3 protein. Counted here are about 1,800,000 distinct CDR3 sequences, approximately 28% occurring once; the ten biggest clones make up around 7.7%. The source material was blood. The receptors derive from a woman aged 25 to 45 in good health.

This clonotype turned up a few times. V is TRBV3-1 and J is TRBJ2-1; 10 positions agree with TRBD2. Germline V gene data show CDR1 as LGHDT and CDR2 as YNNKEL (reference sequence). The CDR3 length is 16 residues. J lost 8 bases, V lost 0 bases, and 7 bases had no gene match. CDR3 in DNA: TGTGCCAGCAGCCAAGATGAACTAGCGGGGCCCCATGAGCAGTTCTTC. It yields the protein CASSQDELAGPHEQFF.

This clonotype was found a few times. This chain connects TRBV7-9 to TRBJ1-5; a possible D gene is TRBD1 (5 bases). The CDR3 is made up of 13 amino acids. Germline loops: CDR1 SEHNR, CDR2 FQNEAQ (reference sequence). V was trimmed by 8 bases and J by 4 bases, leaving 12 bases between them. CDR3 DNA sequence: TGTGCCAGCCACGGGGGGGTGAATCAGCCCCAGCATTTT. It yields the protein CASHGGVNQPQHF.

This clonotype has a handful of counts. The rearrangement links TRBV20-1 to TRBJ1-1; 8 nucleotides match TRBD1. CDR1 and CDR2 from the germline V gene are DFQATT and SNEGSKA (reference sequence). J lost 10 bases, V lost 6 bases, and 7 bases had no gene match. This CDR3 has 11 residues. CDR3 amino acids: CSASLDRVAFF. The CDR3 DNA reads TGCAGTGCCTCACTGGACAGGGTAGCTTTCTTT.

A note on this clonotype: The junction and the germline gene differ at one end; a read error may be behind it. The V call is TRBV19, the J call TRBJ2-1; D may be TRBD2 (6 bases). This CDR3 is built from 13 residues. Per germline, CDR1 LNHDA and CDR2 SQIVND (reference sequence). CDR3 nucleotide sequence: TGTGCCAGTAGTTCGCTAGCGCGGAATGAGCGGTTCTTC. Its protein product is CASSSLARNERFF.